This entry lists 21 T cell receptor beta chains sequenced from one sample in a study of OX40 agonist ivuxolimab in advanced cancers. Data came from immunoSEQ multiplex PCR; TCRdb stores just in-frame clones and leaves some out. This table holds 20,000 to 25,000 clones, 70% to 90% found once. The input for sequencing was CD4+ or CD8+ T cells sorted from blood, taken in a trial of the OX40 agonist ivuxolimab. The receptors derive from an adult with an advanced solid tumor such as melanoma, head and neck, liver or kidney cancer.

The gene calls are TRBV7-4 and TRBJ1-6, with no clear D. V lost 2 bases, J lost 9 bases, and 20 bases lay in between. Per germline, CDR1 SGHVT and CDR2 SQSDAQ. This CDR3 region has 17 residues. CDR3 region: CASSLTGGSSSGSPLHF. The DNA of the CDR3 is TGTGCCAGCAGCTTAACGGGTGGGTCCTCAAGTGGTTCACCCCTCCACTTT.

The V call is TRBV4-2, the J call TRBJ1-1; D unresolved. The CDR3 has 16 residues. Germline lookup yields CDR1 LGHNA and CDR2 YNFKEQ. Trimming took off 5 bases at V and 3 bases at J, with 19 bases between the two ends. CDR3 DNA: TGTGCCAGCAGCTTGAGAGGGCGCGGTATGGACACTGAAGCTTTCTTT. It codes for CASSLRGRGMDTEAFF.

V gene TRBV7-8 combines with J gene TRBJ1-2; D gene unclear. The CDR3 spans 14 residues. V lost 5 bases and J lost 2, with 12 bases in between. The germline V gene encodes CDR1 SGHVS and CDR2 FQNEAQ. CDR3 amino acids: CASSKRTENYGYTF. The CDR3 coding sequence is TGTGCCAGCAGCAAGCGGACGGAGAACTATGGCTACACCTTC.

V is TRBV6-1 and J is TRBJ1-1, with D hard to call. Germline loops: CDR1 MNHNS, CDR2 SASEGT. The CDR3 is 12 residues long. The germline V and J ends were trimmed by 0 bases and 6 bases, with 5 bases remaining between them. CDR3 residues: CASSEATPEAFF. CDR3 bases: TGTGCCAGCAGTGAAGCGACGCCTGAAGCTTTCTTT.

The chain carries TRBV27 and TRBJ2-3; D remains unclear. V dropped 3 bases and J dropped 3 bases, with 7 bases sitting between them. CDR3 length: 13 residues. The germline V gene encodes CDR1 MNHEY and CDR2 SMNVEV (reference sequence). The chain's CDR3 is CASSFFRTDTQYF. The CDR3 bases are TGTGCCAGCAGTTTCTTCAGAACAGATACGCAGTATTTT.

This clone has just a few counts. The chain employs TRBV5-6 and TRBJ2-1; 9 nucleotides align to TRBD2. This CDR3 has 14 amino acids. Trimming removed 4 bases from V and 8 bases from J; junction bases left unmatched: 7. Germline CDR1 SGHDT, CDR2 YYEEEE. The CDR3 DNA sequence: TGTGCCAGCAGCCCTGGAGCGGGAGGACATGAGCAGTTCTTC. Translated, it gives CASSPGAGGHEQFF.

The chain combines TRBV13 with TRBJ2-3; D uncertain. V gave up 4 bases and J gave up 0 bases, with 20 bases separating them. This CDR3 is 18 amino acids long. Germline CDR1 reads PRHDT; CDR2 reads FYEKMQ (reference sequence). The CDR3 DNA reads as TGTGCCAGCAGCTCGGAGACAAGCCTATTACCTAGCACAGATACGCAGTATTTT. This sequence encodes CASSSETSLLPSTDTQYF.

This clone turned up a few times. The chain combines TRBV4-1 with TRBJ2-5; TRBD2 might be the D (5 bases). The V end lost 6 bases, the J end lost 12 bases, and 32 bases lay between the germline ends. This CDR3 comprises 17 residues. The V gene's germline CDR1 is MGHRA and CDR2 YSYEKL. CDR3: CASRHSKAAKDTTNKYF. The CDR3 DNA reads TGCGCCAGCAGGCATTCTAAAGCGGCTAAGGATACAACTAACAAGTACTTC.

This chain connects TRBV7-3 to TRBJ1-1, with D hard to call. Per germline, CDR1 SGHTA and CDR2 FQGTGA. The CDR3 is made up of 11 amino acids. Trimming pared 9 bases from V and 6 bases from J, leaving 11 bases between. The CDR3 protein is CASIVGSEAFF. The CDR3 DNA sequence: TGTGCCAGTATCGTAGGGTCTGAAGCTTTCTTT.

This clone was seen once. The chain joins TRBV25-1 to TRBJ2-3; D unresolved. This CDR3 region has 15 residues. Germline V gene lookup returns CDR1 MGHDK and CDR2 SYGVNS. The V and J ends lost 3 bases and 3 bases respectively, with 13 bases between them. CDR3 protein: CASSDLIRLTDTQYF. In nucleotides, the CDR3 is TGTGCCAGCAGTGATCTAATCAGGTTGACAGATACGCAGTATTTT.

As DNA, the CDR3 is TGTGCCAGCAGCGCTTACCCATTTGCGGGGGGTGGTGAGACCCAGTACTTC. Amino acids: CASSAYPFAGGGETQYF. The chain links TRBV7-3 to TRBJ2-5, with 8 bases fitting TRBD2. The trim removed 5 bases at V and 5 bases at J, leaving 16 bases unmatched. The CDR3 sequence is 17 residues long. Germline assignment: CDR1 SGHTA and CDR2 FQGTGA.

This sequence joins TRBV2 and TRBJ2-7, with 8 bases fitting TRBD1. Unmatched junction bases numbered 8, after V lost 8 bases and J lost 5 bases. Germline V gene data show CDR1 as SNHLY and CDR2 as FYNNEI. The length of the CDR3 is 13 residues. CDR3 bases: TGTGCCAGCCCGGACAGGGATACAGACGAGCAGTACTTC. This codes for CASPDRDTDEQYF.

The chain employs TRBV27 and TRBJ2-2; possibly TRBD1 for D (5 bases). Germline-derived CDR1 and CDR2 are MNHEY and SMNVEV (reference sequence). Trimming stripped 2 bases from V and 7 bases from J, with 11 bases between. The CDR3 extends over 14 amino acids. CDR3 in DNA: TGTGCCAGCAGTTTAGGGGCTGCTATCGGGGAGCTGTTTTTT. Its protein product is CASSLGAAIGELFF.

This clone was counted a single time. V and J are TRBV19 and TRBJ2-2, with 7 bases identical to TRBD1. This CDR3 has 14 residues. Trimming cost V 6 bases and J 4 bases; bases outside gene matches: 5. From germline, CDR1 is LNHDA and CDR2 SQIVND (reference sequence). DNA of the CDR3: TGTGCCAGTAGGACAGGGATTATCACCGGGGAGCTGTTTTTT. It codes for CASRTGIITGELFF. The variable domain in full, with the rest retrieved from reference TRBV19 and TRBJ2-2, is DGGITQSPKYLFRKEGQNVTLSCEQNLNHDAMYWYRQDPGQGLRLIYYSQIVNDFQKGDIAEGYSVSREKKESFPLTVTSAQKNPTAFYLCASRTGIITGELFFGEGSRLTVL.

The chain employs TRBV9 and TRBJ2-7, with 9 bases aligning to TRBD2. Germline assignment: CDR1 SGDLS and CDR2 YYNGEE. This CDR3 spans 16 amino acids. With 4 bases clipped from V and 2 bases from J, the junction kept 10 bases outside the gene matches. The CDR3 region is CASSSRTSGSPYEQYF. In DNA, the CDR3 is TGTGCCAGCAGCTCCCGTACTAGCGGGTCCCCCTACGAGCAGTACTTC. The entire variable domain, with the rest obtained from reference TRBV9 and TRBJ2-7, is as follows: DSGVTQTPKHLITATGQRVTLRCSPRSGDLSVYWYQQSLDQGLQFLIQYYNGEERAKGNILERFSAQQFPDLHSELNLSSLELGDSALYFCASSSRTSGSPYEQYFGPGTRLTVT.

J is TRBJ1-2 and V is TRBV6-1; D is ambiguous. Per germline, CDR1 MNHNS and CDR2 SASEGT. The CDR3 has 12 residues. V was cut by 5 bases and J by 2 bases, with 6 bases left in between. CDR3 DNA: TGTGCCAGCAGTTGGGAGAACTATGGCTACACCTTC. Protein product: CASSWENYGYTF.

The rearrangement links TRBV6-5 to TRBJ2-7; D is possibly TRBD1 (5 bases). The CDR3 runs 15 residues. Per the germline V gene, CDR1 is MNHEY and CDR2 is SVGAGI. V was shortened by 6 bases and J by 0 bases, with 15 bases between the two germline ends. CDR3 sequence: CASRETQGNSYEQYF. DNA of the CDR3: TGTGCCAGCAGAGAAACCCAGGGTAACTCCTACGAGCAGTACTTC.

This chain connects TRBV7-9 to TRBJ2-1; D uncertain. The germline V and J ends were trimmed by 5 bases and 7 bases, with 9 bases remaining between them. The CDR3 is 12 amino acids. CDR1 and CDR2 from the germline V gene are SEHNR and FQNEAQ (reference sequence). The CDR3 region is CASSIGLNEQFF. The CDR3 nucleotides are TGTGCCAGCAGCATAGGGTTGAATGAGCAGTTCTTC.

This clone was counted only a few times. The genes are TRBV6-1 and TRBJ2-7; perhaps TRBD1 as D (6 bases). The germline V gene has CDR1 MNHNS and CDR2 SASEGT. V was cut by 4 bases and J by 2 bases, with 9 bases left in between. The CDR3 totals 13 residues. CDR3 residues: CASSVTGTYEQYF. CDR3 nucleotides: TGTGCCAGCAGTGTTACAGGGACCTACGAGCAGTACTTC.

The V and J genes are TRBV5-8 and TRBJ1-4; D gene uncertain. This CDR3 comprises 14 residues. Trimming took off 1 base at V and 0 bases at J, with 4 bases between the two ends. CDR1 SGHTS and CDR2 YDEGEE come from the germline V gene. In nucleotides, the CDR3 is TGTGCCAGCAGCTTGATAGCAACTAATGAAAAACTGTTTTTT. This encodes CASSLIATNEKLFF.

In regard to this clone: An end of the junction does not agree with germline; a read error may underlie this. The sample carries other DNA sequences with the same CDR3. The rearrangement links TRBV28 to TRBJ1-3, with a weak D call TRBD1 (5 bases). The germline CDR1 and CDR2 sequences are MDHEN and SYDVKM. The length of the CDR3 is 14 residues. CDR3 DNA sequence: TGCGCCAGCGGCTCCTTGGGAGGGGACGACACCATATATTTT. Translated, it gives CASGSLGGDDTIYF.